Sequencing of this TCR beta chain was carried out in a study of OX40 agonist ivuxolimab in advanced cancers. The data were produced by immunoSEQ multiplex PCR, yet TCRdb's version contains in-frame clones alone and is incomplete. The data show 55,000 to 65,000 clones, about nine tenths seen once. Study results and limitations: There were, on average, more expanded clones in CD8+ T cells than in CD4+.

As for this clone: What it recognizes is unknown.

This specimen was CD4+ or CD8+ T cells sorted from blood, taken in a trial of the OX40 agonist ivuxolimab. The receptor was derived from an adult with an advanced solid tumor such as melanoma, head and neck, liver or kidney cancer.

CDR3 DNA: TGTGCCAGCAGACGTTCAGGCACCGGGGAGCTGTTTTTT. This sequence encodes CASRRSGTGELFF. The J gene is TRBJ2-2, the V gene TRBV28; D gene ambiguous. The V end lost 6 bases, the J end lost 4 bases, and 9 bases lay between the germline ends. This CDR3 region has 13 residues. Looked up from germline, CDR1 is MDHEN and CDR2 is SYDVKM.